These T cell receptor beta chains were read from a single sample in a study of cytomegalovirus exposure and HLA in healthy donors. Data came from immunoSEQ multiplex PCR; TCRdb stores just in-frame clones and leaves some out. The sample lists around 170,000 clones; 81% were seen once. Sequences were obtained from PBMCs. These receptors originate from a man aged 50 to 60 in good health and CMV-seronegative. CDR3s include the opening cysteine and the closing phenylalanine or tryptophan. The D gene is left open where the match is weak. Rows may omit the clone size; those that give it use once, few, many or a size class.

size	V	D	J	DNA	CDR3
-	TRBV7-2	-	TRBJ1-2	TGTGCCAGCAGCCCAGGGGTAGGCTATGGCTACACCTTC	CASSPGVGYGYTF
-	TRBV7-2	TRBD1	TRBJ1-3	TGTGCCAGCAGACCGACAGGGGCTGGAAACACCATATATTTT	CASRPTGAGNTIYF
-	TRBV5-1	TRBD2	TRBJ2-3	TGCGCCTCGGGGGGAGGGTCCTTCACAGATACGCAGTATTTT	CASGGGSFTDTQYF
-	TRBV18	TRBD2	TRBJ2-5	TGTGCCAGCTCACCCGAGGGAGGGTGGACCCGAGAGACCCAGTACTTC	CASSPEGGWTRETQYF
-	TRBV2	TRBD1	TRBJ2-5	TGTGCCAGCAGTAACGACAGGGGCCCTCAAGAGACCCAGTACTTC	CASSNDRGPQETQYF
-	TRBV4-2	TRBD1	TRBJ1-2	TGTGCCAGCAGCCAGGGGACAGGGGCTTACTATGGCTACACCTTC	CASSQGTGAYYGYTF
few	TRBV7-2	TRBD1	TRBJ1-2	TGTGCCAGCAACAAGAGGGGGCCCAACTATGGCTACACCTTC	CASNKRGPNYGYTF
-	TRBV11-2	TRBD1	TRBJ2-2	TGTGCCAGCAGCAACCGCCCGACAGGGTACACCGGGGAGCTGTTTTTT	CASSNRPTGYTGELFF
few	TRBV7-2	TRBD1	TRBJ1-6	TGTGCCAGCAGCTTAGAGTACAGGGGGTATTCACCCCTCCACTTT	CASSLEYRGYSPLHF
-	TRBV4-1	-	TRBJ1-3	TGCGCCAGCAGCCAAGGGGCAGGGGGAAACACCATATATTTT	CASSQGAGGNTIYF
-	TRBV27	TRBD1	TRBJ2-1	TGTGCCAGCGCCACGATCCGACAGGGGCCCGGCAATGAGCAGTTCTTC	CASATIRQGPGNEQFF
once	TRBV19	-	TRBJ1-1	TGTGCCAGTAGTATAGCAGGGCGGAACACTGAAGCTTTCTTT	CASSIAGRNTEAFF
-	TRBV27	TRBD2	TRBJ2-1	TGTGCCAGCAGTCGGACTAGCGGGAACAATGAGCAGTTCTTC	CASSRTSGNNEQFF
-	TRBV7-2	-	TRBJ2-2	TGTGCCAGCAGCTTCCTAGGTCTGACCGGGGAGCTGTTTTTT	CASSFLGLTGELFF
-	TRBV19	-	TRBJ1-1	TGTGCCAGTAGTATAGTAGGAGCGAACACTGAAGCTTTCTTT	CASSIVGANTEAFF
-	TRBV18	-	TRBJ2-1	TGTGCCAGCTCTCTCAGCTCCTACAATGAGCAGTTCTTC	CASSLSSYNEQFF
-	TRBV6-5	-	TRBJ1-6	TGTGCCAGCGCGGGGGGCAGGTCTTCACCCCTCCACTTT	CASAGGRSSPLHF
-	TRBV4-2	-	TRBJ1-1	TGTGCCAGCAGCCAATCACAGGAGCTCTTAACTGAAGCTTTCTTT	CASSQSQELLTEAFF
-	TRBV25-1	-	TRBJ2-2	TGTGCCAGCAGTGGGACAGCGAACACCGGGGAGCTGTTTTTT	CASSGTANTGELFF
-	TRBV7-8	-	TRBJ2-1	TGTGCCAGCAGCTTGGGAGTTAATGAGCAGTTCTTC	CASSLGVNEQFF
-	TRBV19	-	TRBJ1-3	TGTGCCAGTAAAAGCGGCGTAACTGGAAACACCATATATTTT	CASKSGVTGNTIYF
-	TRBV7-3	-	TRBJ2-7	TGTTCCAGCTCACAGGGAAGCGGTTACGAGCAGTACTTC	CSSSQGSGYEQYF
-	TRBV19	-	TRBJ2-1	TGTGCCAGTAGTATTCTGAGCTCCTACAATGAGCAGTTCTTC	CASSILSSYNEQFF
once	TRBV27	TRBD2	TRBJ2-7	TGTGCCAGCAGTTCACTAGCGGCCTCCTACGAGCAGTACTTC	CASSSLAASYEQYF
-	TRBV2	-	TRBJ2-2	TGTGCCAGCAATAACAGGGCCGGGGAGCTGTTTTTT	CASNNRAGELFF
-	TRBV7-8	TRBD1	TRBJ1-2	TGTGCCAGCAGCCCTCGACAGGGAGGCTATGGCTACACCTTC	CASSPRQGGYGYTF
-	TRBV7-2	TRBD1	TRBJ1-5	TGTGCCAGCAGCCCCAGGGACAGTACCCTTGGCAATCAGCCCCAGCATTTT	CASSPRDSTLGNQPQHF
-	TRBV11-3	-	TRBJ2-2	TGTGCCAGCAGCCCCAGGGGTTCCCACACCGGGGAGCTGTTTTTT	CASSPRGSHTGELFF
-	TRBV19	-	TRBJ1-1	TGTGCCAGTAGTATACGGGAGTACACTGAAGCTTTCTTT	CASSIREYTEAFF
-	TRBV7-2	TRBD2	TRBJ2-3	TGTGCCAGCACCCTCCAGCGGGGGACCACAGATACGCAGTATTTT	CASTLQRGTTDTQYF
-	TRBV7-2	-	TRBJ2-7	TGTGCCAGCAGCTTATATGGTGGACAGCCGTACTTC	CASSLYGGQPYF
once	TRBV12-5	-	TRBJ1-2	TGTGCTAGTGGTTTAACGGGGAATGGCTACACCTTC	CASGLTGNGYTF
-	TRBV5-6	TRBD1	TRBJ2-5	TGTGCCAGCACGGACAGGGTTGAGACCCAGTACTTC	CASTDRVETQYF
-	TRBV5-6	-	TRBJ1-1	TGTGCCAGCAGCTGGGGGGTCTATGAAGCTTTCTTT	CASSWGVYEAFF
-	TRBV7-2	TRBD1	TRBJ1-1	TGTGCCAGCAGCCGACAGGGTGGCACTGAAGCTTTCTTT	CASSRQGGTEAFF
-	TRBV19	-	TRBJ1-5	TGTGCCAGTAAGGGCGAGGGTGGGAGCAATCAGCCCCAGCATTTT	CASKGEGGSNQPQHF
few	TRBV6-6	-	TRBJ2-7	TGTGCCAGCAGTCCCCCCGGGAACGTCTACGAGCAGTACTTC	CASSPPGNVYEQYF
-	TRBV10-1	TRBD1	TRBJ1-5	TGCGCCAGCAGCGCGACAGGGAACGGTCAGCCCCAGCATTTT	CASSATGNGQPQHF
-	TRBV6-5	TRBD2	TRBJ2-4	TGTGCCAGCATAACTAGCGGGGGGGGGAACATTCAGTACTTC	CASITSGGGNIQYF
-	TRBV6-5	TRBD1	TRBJ1-2	TGTGCCAGCAGACGCGGACAGGGTGTTTATGGCTACACCTTC	CASRRGQGVYGYTF